This T cell receptor (beta chain) was observed in a study of blood T cell repertoires in COVID-19. A single count supports this clone. The CDR3 totals 13 residues. Trimming pared 4 bases from V and 2 bases from J, leaving 6 bases between. Germline lookup yields CDR1 KGHDR and CDR2 SFDVKD. Using immunoSEQ multiplex PCR, the repertoire was profiled, and TCRdb retains in-frame clones only, with some absent. The repertoire holds around 340,000 clones, about 88% seen once, with approximately 1% in the top ten. The age range of participants was about 18 to 89 years, with residence in about 25 US areas. Sequencing used PBMCs or T cells enriched from blood (not recorded which). The rearrangement joins TRBV24-1 to TRBJ2-3; D gene uncertain. The sequence was collected from a woman in her thirties who had been exposed to COVID-19. The CDR3 nucleotides read TGTGCCACCAGTGACCCCGTCACAGATACGCAGTATTTT. Translated, it gives CATSDPVTDTQYF.